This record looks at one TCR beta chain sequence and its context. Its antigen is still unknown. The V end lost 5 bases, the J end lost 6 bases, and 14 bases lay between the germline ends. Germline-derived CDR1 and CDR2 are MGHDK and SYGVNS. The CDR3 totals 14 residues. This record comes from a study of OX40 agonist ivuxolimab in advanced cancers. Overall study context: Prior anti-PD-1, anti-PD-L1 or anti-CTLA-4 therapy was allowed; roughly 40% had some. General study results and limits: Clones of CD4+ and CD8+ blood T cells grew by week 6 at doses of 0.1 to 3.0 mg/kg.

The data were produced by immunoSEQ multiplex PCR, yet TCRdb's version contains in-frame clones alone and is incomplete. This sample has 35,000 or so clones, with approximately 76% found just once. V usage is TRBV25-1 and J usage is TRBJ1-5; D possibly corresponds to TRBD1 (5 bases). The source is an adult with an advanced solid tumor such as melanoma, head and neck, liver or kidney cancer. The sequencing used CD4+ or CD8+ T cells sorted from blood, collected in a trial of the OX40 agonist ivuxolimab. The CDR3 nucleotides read TGTGCCAGCAGTCGAGGTGAGGGGAGTCAGCCCCAGCATTTT. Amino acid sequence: CASSRGEGSQPQHF.